This TCR beta chain was sequenced in a study of shared clonotypes between healthy human individuals. Only in-frame clones appear in the TCRdb table, and some are missing; sequencing was by immunoSEQ multiplex PCR. The profile shows over 2 million clones, about 95% of them singletons. Naive CD8 cells, CD45RO-negative and positively selected for CCR7, excluded terminally differentiated effector memory CD45RA+ cells. V lost 6 bases and J lost 7; bases outside the gene matches: 6. This CDR3 has 13 amino acids. Germline V gene sequence: CDR1 MNHNS, CDR2 SASEGT. This clonotype was obtained from a man aged 18 to 30 in good health. V is TRBV6-1 and J is TRBJ1-1, with 9 bases matching TRBD1. Sequencing used naive CD8+ T cells sorted from blood. As DNA, the CDR3 is TGTGCCAGCAGCACGACAGGGGGATTTGAAGCTTTCTTT. Residues: CASSTTGGFEAFF.